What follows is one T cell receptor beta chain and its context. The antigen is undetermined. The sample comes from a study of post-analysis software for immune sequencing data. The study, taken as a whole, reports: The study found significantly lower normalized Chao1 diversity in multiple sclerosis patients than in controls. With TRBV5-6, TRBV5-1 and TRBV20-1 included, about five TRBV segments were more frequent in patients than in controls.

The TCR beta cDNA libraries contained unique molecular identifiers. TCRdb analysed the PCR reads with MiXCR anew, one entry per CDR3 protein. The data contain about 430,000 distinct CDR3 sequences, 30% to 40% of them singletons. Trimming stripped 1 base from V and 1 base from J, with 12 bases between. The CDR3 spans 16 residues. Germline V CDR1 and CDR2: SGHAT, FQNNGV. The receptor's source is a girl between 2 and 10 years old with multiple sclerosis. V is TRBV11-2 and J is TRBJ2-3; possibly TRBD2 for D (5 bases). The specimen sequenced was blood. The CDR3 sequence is CASSLVLNGGTDTQYF. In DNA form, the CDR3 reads TGTGCCAGCAGCTTAGTCCTCAACGGGGGCACAGATACGCAGTATTTT.